This T cell receptor (beta chain) is drawn from a study of glioma-infiltrating T cells after dendritic cell vaccination. The CDR3 runs to 12 residues. V dropped 7 bases and J dropped 5 bases, with 14 bases sitting between them. The germline V gene has CDR1 SQVTM and CDR2 ANQGSEA. Up to about 2 ug genomic DNA was used for TCRB CDR3 amplification. Repertoires were generated with immunoSEQ multiplex PCR, while TCRdb's copy carries only in-frame clones and drops some. The sample lists tens of thousands of clones, approximately 90% occurring once. Sample: blood, taken before dendritic cell vaccination. The rearrangement uses TRBV29-1 and TRBJ2-5; weak D call: TRBD2 (5 bases). This TCR was sampled from a human donor with glioblastoma. In DNA form, the CDR3 reads TGCAGCGCACTTGGATCGGGGGAGACCCAGTACTTC. It encodes CSALGSGETQYF. The full variable domain, completed using reference TRBV29-1 and TRBJ2-5, is SAVISQKPSRDICQRGTSLTIQCQVDSQVTMMFWYRQQPGQSLTLIATANQGSEATYESGFVIDKFPISRPNLTFSTLTVSNMSPEDSSIYLCSALGSGETQYFGPGTRLLVL.